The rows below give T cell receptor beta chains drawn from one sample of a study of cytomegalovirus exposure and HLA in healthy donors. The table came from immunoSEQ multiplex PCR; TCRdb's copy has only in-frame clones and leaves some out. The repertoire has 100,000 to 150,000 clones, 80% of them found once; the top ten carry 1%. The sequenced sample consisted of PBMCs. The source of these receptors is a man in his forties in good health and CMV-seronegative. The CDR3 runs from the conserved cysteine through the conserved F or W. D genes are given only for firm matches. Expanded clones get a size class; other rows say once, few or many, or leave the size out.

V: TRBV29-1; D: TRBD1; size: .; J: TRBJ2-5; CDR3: CSVEDDREETQYF; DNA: TGCAGCGTTGAAGATGACAGGGAAGAGACCCAGTACTTC
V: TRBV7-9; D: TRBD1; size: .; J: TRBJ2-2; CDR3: CASSLSSGQGTGELFF; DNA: TGTGCCAGCAGCTTATCTTCGGGACAGGGCACCGGGGAGCTGTTTTTT
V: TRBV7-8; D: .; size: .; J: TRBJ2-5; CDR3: CASSLVGLNQETQYF; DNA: TGTGCCAGCAGCTTAGTCGGACTCAACCAAGAGACCCAGTACTTC
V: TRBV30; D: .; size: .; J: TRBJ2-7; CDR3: CAWSVGGVYEQYF; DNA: TGTGCCTGGAGTGTCGGAGGAGTCTACGAGCAGTACTTC
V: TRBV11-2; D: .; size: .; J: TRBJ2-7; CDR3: CASRNEWGQGSHEQYF; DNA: TGTGCCAGCAGAAACGAATGGGGGCAGGGGTCCCACGAGCAGTACTTC
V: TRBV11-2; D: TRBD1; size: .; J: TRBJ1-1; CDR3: CASSQGQSNTEAFF; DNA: TGTGCCAGCAGCCAGGGACAGTCGAACACTGAAGCTTTCTTT
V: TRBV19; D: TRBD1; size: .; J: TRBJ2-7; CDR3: CASSIGTGSYEQYF; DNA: TGTGCCAGTAGTATAGGGACAGGTTCCTACGAGCAGTACTTC
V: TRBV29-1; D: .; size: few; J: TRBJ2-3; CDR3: CSVASGSTDTQYF; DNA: TGCAGCGTTGCCAGCGGCAGCACAGATACGCAGTATTTT
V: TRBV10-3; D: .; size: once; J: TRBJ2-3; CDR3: CAISESTPSTDTQYF; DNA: TGTGCCATCAGTGAGTCAACACCCAGCACAGATACGCAGTATTTT
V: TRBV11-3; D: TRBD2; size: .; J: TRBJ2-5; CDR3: CASSLGTAGEGETQYF; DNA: TGTGCCAGCAGCTTAGGTACAGCGGGAGAGGGTGAGACCCAGTACTTC
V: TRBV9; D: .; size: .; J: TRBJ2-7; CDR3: CASSLSLGSYEQYF; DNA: TGTGCCAGCAGCCTATCACTGGGGAGCTACGAGCAGTACTTC
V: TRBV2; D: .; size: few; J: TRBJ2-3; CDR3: CASSGQGTDTQYF; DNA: TGTGCCAGCAGTGGACAGGGCACAGATACGCAGTATTTT
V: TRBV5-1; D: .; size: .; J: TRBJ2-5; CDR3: CASTRGGEETQYF; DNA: TGCGCCAGCACAAGGGGGGGGGAAGAGACCCAGTACTTC
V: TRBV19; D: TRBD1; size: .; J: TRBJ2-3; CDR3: CASSIQGATDTQYF; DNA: TGTGCCAGTAGTATTCAGGGGGCAACAGATACGCAGTATTTT
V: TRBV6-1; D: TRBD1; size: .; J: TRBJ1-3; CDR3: CASVTGGSGNTIYF; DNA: TGTGCCAGCGTAACAGGGGGCTCTGGAAACACCATATATTTT
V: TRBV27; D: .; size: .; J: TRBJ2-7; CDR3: CASSIPPGPSYEQYF; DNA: TGTGCCAGCAGTATCCCCCCAGGCCCCTCCTACGAGCAGTACTTC
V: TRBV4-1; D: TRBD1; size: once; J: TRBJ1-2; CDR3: CASSQGDRVFNYGYTF; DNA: TGCGCCAGCAGCCAAGGAGACAGGGTTTTTAACTATGGCTACACCTTC
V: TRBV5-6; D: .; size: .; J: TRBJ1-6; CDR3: CASSPSDSSSYNSPLHF; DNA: TGTGCCAGCAGCCCATCCGACAGTAGCTCCTATAATTCACCCCTCCACTTT
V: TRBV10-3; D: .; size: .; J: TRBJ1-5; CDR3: CAISGQGNQPQHF; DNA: TGTGCCATCAGTGGCCAGGGCAATCAGCCCCAGCATTTT
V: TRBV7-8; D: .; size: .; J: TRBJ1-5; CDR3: CASSSSLRNQPQHF; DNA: TGTGCCAGCAGCTCCTCCCTTCGCAATCAGCCCCAGCATTTT
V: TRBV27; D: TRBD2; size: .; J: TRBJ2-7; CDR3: CASRKLAGAYEQYF; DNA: TGTGCCAGCAGGAAACTAGCGGGGGCCTACGAGCAGTACTTC
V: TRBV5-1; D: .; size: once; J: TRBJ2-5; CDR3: CASSTAGYQETQYF; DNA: TGCGCCAGCAGCACGGCAGGGTACCAAGAGACCCAGTACTTC
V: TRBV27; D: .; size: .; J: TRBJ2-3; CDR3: CASHGMRVTDTQYF; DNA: TGTGCCTCCCACGGTATGCGGGTCACAGATACGCAGTATTTT
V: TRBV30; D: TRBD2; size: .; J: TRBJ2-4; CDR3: CAYGGGPKNIQYF; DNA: TGTGCCTACGGCGGGGGACCCAAAAACATTCAGTACTTC
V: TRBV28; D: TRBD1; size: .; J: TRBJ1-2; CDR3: CASRRQGHGYTF; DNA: TGTGCCAGCAGGAGACAGGGACATGGCTACACCTTC
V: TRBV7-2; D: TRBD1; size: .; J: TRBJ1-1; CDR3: CASSLTQGTEAFF; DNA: TGTGCCAGCAGCCTAACACAGGGGACTGAAGCTTTCTTT
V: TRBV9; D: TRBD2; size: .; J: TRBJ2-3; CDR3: CASSVVSSGYIDTQYF; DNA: TGTGCCAGCAGCGTAGTGTCTAGCGGGTACATAGATACGCAGTATTTT
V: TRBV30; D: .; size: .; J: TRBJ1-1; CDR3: CAWSVRIQHTEAFF; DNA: TGTGCCTGGAGTGTACGAATACAACACACTGAAGCTTTCTTT
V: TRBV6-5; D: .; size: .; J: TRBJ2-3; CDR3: CAARDGGTQYF; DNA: TGTGCCGCACGGGACGGGGGTACGCAGTATTTT
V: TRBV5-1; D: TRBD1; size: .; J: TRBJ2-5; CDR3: CASSLDGTGAETQYF; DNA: TGCGCCAGCAGCTTGGATGGGACAGGGGCAGAGACCCAGTACTTC
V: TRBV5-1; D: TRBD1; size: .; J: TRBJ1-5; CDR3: CASSTGQGQGQPQHF; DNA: TGCGCCAGCAGCACGGGACAGGGGCAGGGTCAGCCCCAGCATTTT
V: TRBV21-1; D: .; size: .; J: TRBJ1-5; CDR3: CASRQGLSQPQHF; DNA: TGTGCCAGCCGTCAGGGCCTGAGTCAGCCCCAGCATTTT
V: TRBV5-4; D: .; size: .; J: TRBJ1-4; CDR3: CASSLAGSRVNEKLFF; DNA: TGTGCCAGCAGCTTGGCCGGGTCACGGGTTAATGAAAAACTGTTTTTT
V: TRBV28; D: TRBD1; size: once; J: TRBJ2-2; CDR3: CASSGQGAATGELFF; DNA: TGTGCCAGCAGTGGCCAGGGGGCCGCGACCGGGGAGCTGTTTTTT
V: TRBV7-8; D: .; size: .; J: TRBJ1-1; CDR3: CASSLGWGGGTEAFF; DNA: TGTGCCAGCAGCTTAGGGTGGGGGGGCGGCACTGAAGCTTTCTTT
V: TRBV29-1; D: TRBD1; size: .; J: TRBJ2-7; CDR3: CSAIGQGNEQYF; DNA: TGCAGCGCAATCGGACAGGGGAACGAGCAGTACTTC
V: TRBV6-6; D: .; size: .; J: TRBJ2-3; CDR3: CASSSLDSRTQYF; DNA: TGTGCCAGCAGTTCCCTGGACAGCCGGACGCAGTATTTT
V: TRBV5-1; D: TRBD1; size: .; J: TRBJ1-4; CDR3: CASSLGTGANEKLFF; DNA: TGCGCCAGCAGCTTGGGGACAGGGGCAAATGAAAAACTGTTTTTT
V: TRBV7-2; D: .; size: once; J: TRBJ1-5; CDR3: CASILSGRGNQPQHF; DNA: TGTGCCAGCATCTTAAGCGGCAGGGGAAATCAGCCCCAGCATTTT
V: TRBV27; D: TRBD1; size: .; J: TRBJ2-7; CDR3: CASSRQTGGSYEQYF; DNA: TGTGCCAGCAGTCGTCAGACAGGGGGCTCCTACGAGCAGTACTTC
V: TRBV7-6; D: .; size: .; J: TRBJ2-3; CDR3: CASSLSLSTDTQYF; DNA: TGTGCCAGCAGCTTAAGTCTAAGCACCGATACGCAGTATTTT
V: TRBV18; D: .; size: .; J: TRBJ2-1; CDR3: CASSRDRPSYNEQFF; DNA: TGTGCCAGCTCACGCGACAGGCCCTCCTACAATGAGCAGTTCTTC
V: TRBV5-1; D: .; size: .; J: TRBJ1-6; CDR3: CASSTSGDSPLHF; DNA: TGCGCCAGCAGCACATCAGGGGATTCACCCCTCCACTTT
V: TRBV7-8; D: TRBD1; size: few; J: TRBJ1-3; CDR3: CASSPRAGTGSSGNTIYF; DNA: TGTGCCAGCAGCCCCAGGGCCGGGACAGGGTCCTCTGGAAACACCATATATTTT
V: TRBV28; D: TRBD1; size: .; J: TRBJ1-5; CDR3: CASGPGQGRISNQPQHF; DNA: TGTGCCAGCGGGCCGGGACAGGGTCGAATAAGCAATCAGCCCCAGCATTTT
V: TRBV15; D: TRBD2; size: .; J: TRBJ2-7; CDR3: CATSRDFAGESAYEQYF; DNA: TGTGCCACCAGCAGAGATTTTGCGGGGGAGTCTGCCTACGAGCAGTACTTC
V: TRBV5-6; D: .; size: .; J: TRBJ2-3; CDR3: CASSLLQTSTDTQYF; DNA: TGTGCCAGCAGCTTGCTGCAAACTAGCACAGATACGCAGTATTTT
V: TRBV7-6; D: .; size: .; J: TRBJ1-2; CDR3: CASSPRQVEGYGYTF; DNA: TGTGCCAGCAGCCCACGACAGGTAGAGGGCTATGGCTACACCTTC
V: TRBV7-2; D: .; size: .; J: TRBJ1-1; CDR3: CASSPGGERTEAFF; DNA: TGTGCCAGCAGCCCTGGAGGGGAACGCACTGAAGCTTTCTTT
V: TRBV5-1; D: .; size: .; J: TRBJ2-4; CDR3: CASSLASSDKNIQYF; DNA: TGCGCCAGCAGCTTGGCCTCGTCAGACAAAAACATTCAGTACTTC
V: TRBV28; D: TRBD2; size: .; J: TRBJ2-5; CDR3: CASSLLLAGAETQYF; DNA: TGTGCCAGCAGTTTACTCCTAGCGGGAGCAGAGACCCAGTACTTC
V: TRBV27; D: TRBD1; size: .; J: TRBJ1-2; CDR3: CASTRISGTGGHGYTF; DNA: TGTGCCAGCACCAGAATCTCCGGGACAGGGGGCCATGGCTACACCTTC
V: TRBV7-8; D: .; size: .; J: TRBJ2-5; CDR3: CASSLPPGETQYF; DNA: TGTGCCAGCAGCTTACCTCCCGGGGAGACCCAGTACTTC
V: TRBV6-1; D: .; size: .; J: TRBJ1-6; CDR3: CASRSETGSPLHF; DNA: TGTGCCAGCCGATCCGAAACCGGTTCACCCCTCCACTTT
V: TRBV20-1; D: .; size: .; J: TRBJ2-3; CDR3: CSATIADTQYF; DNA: TGCAGTGCTACTATTGCAGATACGCAGTATTTT
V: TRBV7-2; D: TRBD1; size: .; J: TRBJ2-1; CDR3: CASSPGQGSHEQFF; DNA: TGTGCCAGCAGCCCCGGACAGGGGTCCCATGAGCAGTTCTTC
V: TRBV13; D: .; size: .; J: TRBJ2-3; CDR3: CASSAVGGQSDRRWRYDTQYF; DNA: TGTGCCAGCAGCGCAGTTGGTGGACAGTCCGATCGGCGATGGAGGTACGATACGCAGTATTTT
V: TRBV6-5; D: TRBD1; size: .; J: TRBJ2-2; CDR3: CASTLDRDTGELFF; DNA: TGTGCCAGCACCCTGGACAGGGACACCGGGGAGCTGTTTTTT
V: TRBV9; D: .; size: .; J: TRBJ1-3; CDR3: CASSGGDTGNTIYF; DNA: TGTGCCAGCAGCGGAGGGGACACTGGAAACACCATATATTTT
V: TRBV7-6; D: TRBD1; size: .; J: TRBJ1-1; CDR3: CASSRLQGARTEAFF; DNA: TGTGCCAGCAGTCGTTTACAGGGGGCTCGGACTGAAGCTTTCTTT